A single sample gave rise to the 23 T cell receptor beta chains below, sequenced in a study of T cell responses to AZD1222 COVID-19 vaccine. The protocol was immunoSEQ multiplex PCR, while the TCRdb copy is restricted to in-frame clones and leaves out a portion. In the table there are about 88,000 clones, roughly nine tenths of which are singletons. This specimen was peripheral blood, taken 28 days after the second AZD1222 dose. The receptors were sampled from an adult who received the AZD1222 COVID-19 vaccine.

This clone was picked up one time. This chain uses TRBV28 with TRBJ2-3; 9 positions agree with TRBD2. The junction had 7 bases not matched to a gene; V was cut back by 7 bases and J by 5 bases. The CDR3 is 14 residues long. Germline lookup yields CDR1 MDHEN and CDR2 SYDVKM. Written as DNA, the CDR3 is TGTGCCAGCATTGCGGGAGGGGCGATAGATACGCAGTATTTT. The encoded protein is CASIAGGAIDTQYF. Drawing the rest from reference TRBV28 and TRBJ2-3, the complete variable domain is DVKVTQSSRYLVKRTGEKVFLECVQDMDHENMFWYRQDPGLGLRLIYFSYDVKMKEKGDIPEGYSVSREKKERFSLILESASTNQTSMYLCASIAGGAIDTQYFGPGTRLTVL.

This chain joins TRBV27 and TRBJ1-6; 8 bases match TRBD1. V was clipped by 2 bases and J by 0 bases; unmatched bases: 6. Per the germline V gene, CDR1 is MNHEY and CDR2 is SMNVEV (reference sequence). This CDR3 is 18 amino acids long. This CDR3 is CASSLRQGASSYNSPLHF. CDR3 sequence (DNA): TGTGCCAGCAGTTTACGGCAGGGGGCCAGCTCCTATAATTCACCCCTCCACTTT.

The chain is built from TRBV2 and TRBJ1-1, with D hard to call. V was cut by 5 bases and J by 3 bases, with 10 bases left in between. Germline V gene lookup returns CDR1 SNHLY and CDR2 FYNNEI. The CDR3 spans 13 residues. CDR3 bases: TGTGCCAGCAGTCCCACGGGGTACACTGAAGCTTTCTTT. Its protein product is CASSPTGYTEAFF.

This chain uses TRBV9 with TRBJ2-1; a possible D gene is TRBD2 (7 bases). The V gene's germline CDR1 is SGDLS and CDR2 YYNGEE. With 3 bases removed from V and 0 bases from J, the gap between germline ends came to 13 bases. This CDR3 region has 16 residues. The CDR3 reads CASSEHGGHSYNEQFF. The CDR3 nucleotides are TGTGCCAGCAGCGAGCACGGGGGGCACTCCTACAATGAGCAGTTCTTC.

J is TRBJ2-7 and V is TRBV10-2, with TRBD2 matching over 8 bases. The germline V gene has CDR1 WSHSY and CDR2 SAAADI. V was clipped by 0 bases and J by 6 bases; unmatched bases: 7. The CDR3 totals 15 residues. The CDR3 sequence: CASSESGTSRREQYF. CDR3 nucleotides: TGCGCCAGCAGTGAGTCGGGGACTAGTAGGCGCGAGCAGTACTTC.

The V and J genes are TRBV2 and TRBJ1-4; perhaps TRBD1 as D (5 bases). Trimming stripped 7 bases from V and 4 bases from J, with 13 bases between. Germline V CDR1 and CDR2: SNHLY, FYNNEI. This CDR3 has 14 residues. CDR3: CASKRGQSNEKLFF. The CDR3 nucleotides are TGTGCCAGCAAAAGGGGCCAGAGTAATGAAAAACTGTTTTTT.

This chain links TRBV11-2 with TRBJ2-7; D unclear. V was trimmed by 7 bases and J by 6 bases, leaving 10 bases between them. The CDR3 spans 11 residues. CDR1 is SGHAT and CDR2 is FQNNGV in the germline V gene. In nucleotides, the CDR3 is TGTGCCAGCACCTCTGGCGGCGAGCAGTACTTC. Its translation is CASTSGGEQYF.

The chain links TRBV3-1 (or the pseudogene TRBV3-2) to TRBJ2-7, with D tentatively TRBD2 (7 bases). The CDR3 covers 14 residues. The V and J ends lost 4 bases and 7 bases respectively, with 17 bases between them. CDR1 and CDR2 (germline): LGHDT, YNNKEL (reference sequence). The chain's CDR3 is CASSPRAGAREQYF. The CDR3 DNA is TGTGCCAGCAGCCCCAGGGCGGGGGCCCGGGAGCAGTACTTC.

The genes are TRBV10-3 and TRBJ2-7; D is tentatively TRBD1 or TRBD2 (7 bases each). Germline V CDR1 and CDR2: ENHRY, SYGVKD. The CDR3 contains 14 residues. Trimming took 1 base from V and 7 from J, leaving 14 bases between them. Written as DNA, the CDR3 is TGTGCCATCAGTGAGTACAGGGGAGGGTGGGAGCAGTACTTC. As protein: CAISEYRGGWEQYF.

This rearrangement joins TRBV7-3 to TRBJ2-2; no clear D gene. The CDR3 has 11 amino acids. V lost 0 bases, J lost 7 bases, and 0 bases lay in between. Germline V CDR1 and CDR2: SGHTA, FQGTGA. As DNA, the CDR3 is TGTGCCAGCAGCTTAACCGGGGAGCTGTTTTTT. The encoded protein is CASSLTGELFF.

This CDR3 is CASGTVQGFGNQPQHF. The CDR3, as DNA: TGTGCCAGCGGTACGGTACAGGGGTTTGGCAATCAGCCCCAGCATTTT. The chain employs TRBV27 and TRBJ1-5; the match to TRBD1 covers 7 bases. V shed 8 bases, J shed 2 bases, and the junction held 12 bases outside the gene matches. The CDR3 is 16 residues long. Germline V lookup: CDR1 MNHEY, CDR2 SMNVEV (reference sequence).

The rearrangement joins TRBV6-5 to TRBJ1-1; TRBD1 is a possible D gene (5 bases). The CDR3 loop spans 15 amino acids. Between the trimmed V and J ends, which lost 6 bases and 0 bases, there was a span of 14 bases. Per the germline V gene, CDR1 is MNHEY and CDR2 is SVGAGI. CDR3 in DNA: TGTGCCAGCAGAGGGCAGGGAGGGGTGAACACTGAAGCTTTCTTT. This translates into CASRGQGGVNTEAFF.

This clone was recorded only once. V usage is TRBV7-6 and J usage is TRBJ2-7; D not resolved. The germline V gene encodes CDR1 SGHVS and CDR2 FNYEAQ. Trimming cost V 3 bases and J 3 bases, with 9 bases left between them. This CDR3 has 13 amino acids. CDR3 loop: CASSFGAFYEQYF. The DNA of the CDR3 is TGTGCCAGCAGCTTTGGAGCTTTCTACGAGCAGTACTTC.

V usage is TRBV14 and J usage is TRBJ1-6, with D perhaps matching TRBD1 (6 bases). V was shortened by 5 bases and J by 5 bases, with 10 bases between the two germline ends. This CDR3 has 14 amino acids. The V gene's germline CDR1 is SGHDN and CDR2 FVKESK. CDR3 residues: CASSYRVHNSPLHF. As DNA, the CDR3 is TGTGCCAGCAGCTACAGGGTACATAATTCACCCCTCCACTTT. The full variable domain, rest sourced from reference TRBV14 and TRBJ1-6, is EAGVTQFPSHSVIEKGQTVTLRCDPISGHDNLYWYRRVMGKEIKFLLHFVKESKQDESGMPNNRFLAERTGGTYSTLKVQPAELEDSGVYFCASSYRVHNSPLHFGNGTRLTVT.

J is TRBJ1-4 and V is TRBV14, with 7 bases fitting TRBD1. V gave up 2 bases and J gave up 3 bases; unmatched junction bases: 3. Per the germline V gene, CDR1 is SGHDN and CDR2 is FVKESK. The CDR3 covers 15 residues. In DNA, the CDR3 is TGTGCCAGCAGCCAAAGGACAGGATCTAATGAAAAACTGTTTTTT. Amino acid sequence: CASSQRTGSNEKLFF.

V usage is TRBV7-2 and J usage is TRBJ2-4, with 8 bases fitting TRBD1. The germline V gene encodes CDR1 SGHTA and CDR2 FQGNSA. This CDR3 comprises 14 residues. Trimming cost V 5 bases and J 7 bases; bases outside gene matches: 7. CDR3 residues: CASSPRQGRNIQYF. CDR3 DNA: TGTGCCAGCAGCCCTCGACAGGGGAGGAACATTCAGTACTTC. The variable domain in full, completed from reference TRBV7-2 and TRBJ2-4, reads GAGVSQSPSNKVTEKGKDVELRCDPISGHTALYWYRQSLGQGLEFLIYFQGNSAPDKSGLPSDRFSAERTGGSVSTLTIQRTQQEDSAVYLCASSPRQGRNIQYFGAGTRLSVL.

This chain connects TRBV2 to TRBJ2-7; D gene uncertain. Trimming took 6 bases from V and 0 from J, leaving 15 bases between them. This CDR3 has 15 amino acids. In germline, CDR1 is SNHLY, CDR2 FYNNEI. The CDR3 region has the DNA TGTGCCAGCAGAAGTTGGACGTCCAGCTCCTACGAGCAGTACTTC. It codes for CASRSWTSSSYEQYF.

This rearrangement joins TRBV11-2 to TRBJ2-7; the D call may be TRBD1 or TRBD2 (6 bases each). The CDR3 is 16 residues long. Trimming shortened V by 3 bases and J by 3 bases, and 18 bases separated the two germline ends. CDR1 is SGHAT and CDR2 is FQNNGV in the germline V gene. Here the CDR3 reads CASSFGGSGQHYEQYF. Here the CDR3 DNA reads TGTGCCAGCAGCTTCGGGGGATCTGGACAGCACTACGAGCAGTACTTC.

The V call is TRBV27, the J call TRBJ1-1; D remains unclear. V was trimmed by 3 bases and J by 1 base, leaving 9 bases between them. The germline gives CDR1 MNHEY, CDR2 SMNVEV (reference sequence). The CDR3 has 14 residues. The CDR3: CASSFLAGNTEAFF. The DNA for the CDR3 is TGTGCCAGCAGTTTCCTAGCTGGGAACACTGAAGCTTTCTTT.

This sequence joins TRBV30 and TRBJ1-2; the D is unclear. Per germline, CDR1 GTSNPN and CDR2 SVGIG (reference sequence). V was shortened by 1 base and J by 5 bases, with 8 bases between the two germline ends. This CDR3 has 12 amino acids. CDR3 bases: TGTGCCTGGAGTGAGGGCTCTTATGGCTACACCTTC. This sequence encodes CAWSEGSYGYTF.

The DNA for the CDR3 is TGTGCCAGCAGCCAAGTCCAGGGGGGGACTAGCTGGGAGACCCAGTACTTC. As protein: CASSQVQGGTSWETQYF. The chain employs TRBV3-1 (or the pseudogene TRBV3-2) and TRBJ2-5, with 9 positions matching TRBD2. Unmatched junction bases numbered 11, after V lost 1 base and J lost 5 bases. From germline, CDR1 is LGHDT and CDR2 YNNKEL (reference sequence). The CDR3 is made up of 17 amino acids.

This clone has a single count. V gene TRBV7-2 combines with J gene TRBJ2-7; D is uncertain. The V end was cut by 5 bases, the J end by 4 bases, with 6 bases between. Germline V gene sequence: CDR1 SGHTA, CDR2 FQGNSA. The CDR3 spans 11 residues. CDR3 sequence (DNA): TGTGCCAGCAGCCTAAGATACGAGCAGTACTTC. Its protein product is CASSLRYEQYF.

The V and J genes are TRBV15 and TRBJ1-6, with D tentatively TRBD1 (5 bases). V dropped 6 bases and J dropped 7 bases, with 10 bases sitting between them. From germline, CDR1 is LNHNV and CDR2 YYDKDF (reference sequence). CDR3 length: 13 amino acids. CDR3 sequence reads: CATRNAGNSPLHF. CDR3 in DNA: TGTGCCACCAGGAACGCAGGGAATTCACCCCTCCACTTT.